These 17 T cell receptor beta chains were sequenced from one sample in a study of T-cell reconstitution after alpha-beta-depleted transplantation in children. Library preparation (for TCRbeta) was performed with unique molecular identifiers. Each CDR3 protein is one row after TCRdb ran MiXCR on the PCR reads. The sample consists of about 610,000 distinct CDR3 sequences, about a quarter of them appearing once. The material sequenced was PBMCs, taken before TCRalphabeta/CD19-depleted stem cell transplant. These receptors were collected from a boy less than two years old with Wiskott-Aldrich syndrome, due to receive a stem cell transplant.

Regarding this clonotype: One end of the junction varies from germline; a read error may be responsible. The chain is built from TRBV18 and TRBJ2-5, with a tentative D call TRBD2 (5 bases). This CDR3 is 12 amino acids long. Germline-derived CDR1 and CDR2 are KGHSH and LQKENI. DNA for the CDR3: TGTTCCAGCTCAGGCGGGCAAGAGACCCAGTACTTC. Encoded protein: CSSSGGQETQYF. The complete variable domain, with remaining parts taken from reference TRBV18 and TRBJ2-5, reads NAGVMQNPRHLVRRRGQEARLRCSPMKGHSHVYWYRQLPEEGLKFMVYLQKENIIDESGMPKERFSAEFPKEGPSILRIQQVVRGDSAAYFCSSSGGQETQYFGPGTRLLVL.

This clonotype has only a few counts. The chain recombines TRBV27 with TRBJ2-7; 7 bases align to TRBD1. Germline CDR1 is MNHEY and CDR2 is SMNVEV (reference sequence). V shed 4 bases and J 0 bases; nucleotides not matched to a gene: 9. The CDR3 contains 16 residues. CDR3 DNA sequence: TGTGCCAGCAGTTCCTACTCGACAGGGAGCTCCTACGAGCAGTACTTC. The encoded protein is CASSSYSTGSSYEQYF.

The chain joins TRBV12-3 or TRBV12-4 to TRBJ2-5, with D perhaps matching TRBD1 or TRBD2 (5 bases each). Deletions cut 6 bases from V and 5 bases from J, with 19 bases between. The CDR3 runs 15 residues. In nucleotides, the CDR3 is TGTGCCAGCAGGTCGGGACCCACGGCGAGGGAGACCCAGTACTTC. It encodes CASRSGPTARETQYF.

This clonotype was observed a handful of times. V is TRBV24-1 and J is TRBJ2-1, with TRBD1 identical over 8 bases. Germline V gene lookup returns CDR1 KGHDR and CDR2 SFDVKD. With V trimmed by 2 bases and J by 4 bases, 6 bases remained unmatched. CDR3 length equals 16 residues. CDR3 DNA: TGTGCCACCAGTGATTCTGGACAGGGAAGTTACAATGAGCAGTTCTTC. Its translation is CATSDSGQGSYNEQFF.

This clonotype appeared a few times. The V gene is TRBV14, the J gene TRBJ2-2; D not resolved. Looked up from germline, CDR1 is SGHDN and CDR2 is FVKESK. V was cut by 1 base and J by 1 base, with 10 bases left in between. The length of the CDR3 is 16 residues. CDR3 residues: CASSQVPQENTGELFF. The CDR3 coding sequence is TGTGCCAGCAGCCAAGTTCCCCAGGAGAACACCGGGGAGCTGTTTTTT.

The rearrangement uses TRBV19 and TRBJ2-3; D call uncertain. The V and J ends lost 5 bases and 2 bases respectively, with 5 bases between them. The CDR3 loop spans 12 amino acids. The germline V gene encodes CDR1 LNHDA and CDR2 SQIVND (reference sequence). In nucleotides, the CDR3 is TGTGCCAGTAGTGTACACACAGATACGCAGTATTTT. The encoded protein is CASSVHTDTQYF.

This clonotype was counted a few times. This CDR3 reads CSALADVSYNEQFF. The CDR3 DNA is TGCAGTGCTCTAGCGGACGTCTCCTACAATGAGCAGTTCTTC. The V and J genes are TRBV20-1 and TRBJ2-1; 7 nucleotides line up with TRBD2. CDR1 is DFQATT and CDR2 is SNEGSKA in the germline V gene (reference sequence). The CDR3 totals 14 residues. J was trimmed by 0 bases and V by 5 bases; bases with no gene match: 4.

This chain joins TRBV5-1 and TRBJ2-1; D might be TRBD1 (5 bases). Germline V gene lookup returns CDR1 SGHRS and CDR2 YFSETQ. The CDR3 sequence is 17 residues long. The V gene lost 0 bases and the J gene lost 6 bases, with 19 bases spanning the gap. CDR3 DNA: TGCGCCAGCAGCTTGGCGGCCAGGGCCCGAACACGCAATGAGCAGTTCTTC. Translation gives CASSLAARARTRNEQFF. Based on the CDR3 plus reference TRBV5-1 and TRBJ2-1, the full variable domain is KAGVTQTPRYLIKTRGQQVTLSCSPISGHRSVSWYQQTPGQGLQFLFEYFSETQRNKGNFPGRFSGRQFSNSRSEMNVSTLELGDSALYLCASSLAARARTRNEQFFGPGTRLTVL.

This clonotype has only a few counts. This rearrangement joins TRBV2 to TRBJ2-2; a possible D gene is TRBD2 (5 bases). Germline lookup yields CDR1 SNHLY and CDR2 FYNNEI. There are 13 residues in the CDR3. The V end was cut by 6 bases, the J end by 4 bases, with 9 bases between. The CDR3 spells CASSGLSTGELFF. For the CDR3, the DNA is TGTGCCAGCAGCGGACTTTCCACCGGGGAGCTGTTTTTT.

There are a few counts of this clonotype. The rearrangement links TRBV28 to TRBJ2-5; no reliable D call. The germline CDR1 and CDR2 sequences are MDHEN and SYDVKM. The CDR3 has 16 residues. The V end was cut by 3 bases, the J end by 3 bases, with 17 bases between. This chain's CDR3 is CASSFSPRSNEETQYF. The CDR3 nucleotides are TGTGCCAGCAGTTTTAGCCCCCGATCGAATGAAGAGACCCAGTACTTC.

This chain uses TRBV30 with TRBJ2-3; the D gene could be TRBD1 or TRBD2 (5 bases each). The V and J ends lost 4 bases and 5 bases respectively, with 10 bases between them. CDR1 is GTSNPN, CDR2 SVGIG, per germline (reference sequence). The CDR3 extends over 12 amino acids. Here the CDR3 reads CAWIGTKDTQYF. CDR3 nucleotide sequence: TGTGCCTGGATCGGGACCAAAGATACGCAGTATTTT.

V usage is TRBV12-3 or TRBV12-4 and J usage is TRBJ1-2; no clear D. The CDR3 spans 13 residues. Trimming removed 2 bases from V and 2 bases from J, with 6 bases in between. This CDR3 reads CASSLRPNYGYTF. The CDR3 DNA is TGTGCCAGCAGTTTACGGCCCAACTATGGCTACACCTTC.

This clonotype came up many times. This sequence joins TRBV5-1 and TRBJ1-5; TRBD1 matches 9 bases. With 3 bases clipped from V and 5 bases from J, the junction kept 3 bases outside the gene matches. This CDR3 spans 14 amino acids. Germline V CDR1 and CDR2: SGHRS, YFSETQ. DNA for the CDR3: TGCGCCAGCAGCTCTCACAGGGGGCATCAGCCCCAGCATTTT. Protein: CASSSHRGHQPQHF. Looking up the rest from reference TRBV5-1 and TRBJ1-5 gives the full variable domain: KAGVTQTPRYLIKTRGQQVTLSCSPISGHRSVSWYQQTPGQGLQFLFEYFSETQRNKGNFPGRFSGRQFSNSRSEMNVSTLELGDSALYLCASSSHRGHQPQHFGDGTRLSIL.

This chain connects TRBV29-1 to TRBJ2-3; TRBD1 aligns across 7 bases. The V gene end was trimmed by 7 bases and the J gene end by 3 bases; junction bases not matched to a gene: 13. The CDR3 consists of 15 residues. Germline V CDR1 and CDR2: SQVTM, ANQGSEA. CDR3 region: CSALGMTGPTDTQYF. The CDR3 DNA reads TGCAGCGCACTAGGAATGACAGGGCCGACAGATACGCAGTATTTT.

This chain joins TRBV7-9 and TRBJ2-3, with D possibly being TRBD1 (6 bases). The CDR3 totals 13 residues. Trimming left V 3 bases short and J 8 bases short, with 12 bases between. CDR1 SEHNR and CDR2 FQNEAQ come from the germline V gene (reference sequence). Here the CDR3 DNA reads TGTGCCAGCAGCTTTGGTACAGGGCCTACGCAGTATTTT. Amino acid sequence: CASSFGTGPTQYF.

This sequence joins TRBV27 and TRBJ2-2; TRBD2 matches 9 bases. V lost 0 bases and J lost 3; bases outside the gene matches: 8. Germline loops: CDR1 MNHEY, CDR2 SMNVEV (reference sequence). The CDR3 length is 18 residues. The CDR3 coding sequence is TGTGCCAGCAGTTTATCCTGGGTAGCGGGAGTTTACACCGGGGAGCTGTTTTTT. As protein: CASSLSWVAGVYTGELFF.

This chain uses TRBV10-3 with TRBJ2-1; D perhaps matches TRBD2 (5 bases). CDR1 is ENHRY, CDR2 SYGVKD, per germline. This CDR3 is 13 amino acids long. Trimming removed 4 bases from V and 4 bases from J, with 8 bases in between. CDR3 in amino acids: CAISASPYNEQFF. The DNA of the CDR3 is TGTGCCATCAGTGCTAGCCCGTACAATGAGCAGTTCTTC.